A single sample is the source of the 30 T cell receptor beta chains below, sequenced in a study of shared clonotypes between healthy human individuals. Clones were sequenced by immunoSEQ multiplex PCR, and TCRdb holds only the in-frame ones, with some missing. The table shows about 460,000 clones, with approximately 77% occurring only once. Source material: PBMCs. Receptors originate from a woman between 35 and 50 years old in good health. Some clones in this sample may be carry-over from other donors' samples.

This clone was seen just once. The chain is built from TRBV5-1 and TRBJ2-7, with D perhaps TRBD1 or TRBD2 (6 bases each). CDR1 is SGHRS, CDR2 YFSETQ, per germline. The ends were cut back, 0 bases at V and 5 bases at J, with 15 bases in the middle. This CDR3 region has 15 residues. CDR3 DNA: TGCGCCAGCAGCTTGGCCGGGGGCCCAACCAACGAGCAGTACTTC. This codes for CASSLAGGPTNEQYF.

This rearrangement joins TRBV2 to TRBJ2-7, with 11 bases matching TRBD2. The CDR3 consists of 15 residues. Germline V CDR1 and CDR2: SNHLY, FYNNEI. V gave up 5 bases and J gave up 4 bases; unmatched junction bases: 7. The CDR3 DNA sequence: TGTGCCAGCAGTCCTACTAGCGGGAGAGTTTACGAGCAGTACTTC. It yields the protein CASSPTSGRVYEQYF.

The CDR3 region has the DNA TGTGCCAGCGGATTATCCGGGACAGGGGTCAATCAGCCCCAGCATTTT. Translating it yields CASGLSGTGVNQPQHF. The chain recombines TRBV7-8 with TRBJ1-5; 10 bases match TRBD1. The V gene's germline CDR1 is SGHVS and CDR2 FQNEAQ. V lost 8 bases, J lost 3 bases, and 10 bases stayed unmatched. CDR3 length: 16 amino acids. Filled out from reference TRBV7-8 and TRBJ1-5, the complete variable domain reads GAGVSQSPRYKVAKRGQDVALRCDPISGHVSLFWYQQALGQGPEFLTYFQNEAQLDKSGLPSDRFFAERPEGSVSTLKIQRTQQEDSAVYLCASGLSGTGVNQPQHFGDGTRLSIL.

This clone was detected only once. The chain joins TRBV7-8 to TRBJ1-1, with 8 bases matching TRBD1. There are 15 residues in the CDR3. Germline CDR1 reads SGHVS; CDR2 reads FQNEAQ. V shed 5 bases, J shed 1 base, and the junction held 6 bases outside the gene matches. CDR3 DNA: TGTGCCAGCAGCCTTCAGGGACAGGCGAACACTGAAGCTTTCTTT. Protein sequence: CASSLQGQANTEAFF.

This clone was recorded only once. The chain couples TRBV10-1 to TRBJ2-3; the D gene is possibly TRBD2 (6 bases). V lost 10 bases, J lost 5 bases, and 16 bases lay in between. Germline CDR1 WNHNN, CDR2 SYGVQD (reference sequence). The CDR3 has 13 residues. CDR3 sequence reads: CATAAGPGDTQYF. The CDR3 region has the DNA TGCGCCACAGCGGCGGGACCTGGAGATACGCAGTATTTT.

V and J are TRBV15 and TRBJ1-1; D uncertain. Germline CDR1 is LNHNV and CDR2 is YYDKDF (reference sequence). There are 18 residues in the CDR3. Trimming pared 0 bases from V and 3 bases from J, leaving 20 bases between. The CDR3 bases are TGTGCCACCAGCAGAGAAGCGCCCGGACCGTTGGTGGACACTGAAGCTTTCTTT. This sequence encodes CATSREAPGPLVDTEAFF.

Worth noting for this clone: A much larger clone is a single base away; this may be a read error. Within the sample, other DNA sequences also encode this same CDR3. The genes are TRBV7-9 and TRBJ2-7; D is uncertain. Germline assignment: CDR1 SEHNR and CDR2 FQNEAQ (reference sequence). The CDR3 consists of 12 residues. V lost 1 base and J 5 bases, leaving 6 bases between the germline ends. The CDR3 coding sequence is TGTGCCAGCAGCTTAGGCCCTCACGAGCAGTACTTC. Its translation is CASSLGPHEQYF.

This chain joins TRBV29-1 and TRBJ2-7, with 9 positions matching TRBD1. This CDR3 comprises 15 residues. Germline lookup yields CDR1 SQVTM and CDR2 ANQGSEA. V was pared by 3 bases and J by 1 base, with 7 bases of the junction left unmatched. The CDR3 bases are TGCAGCGTTGATGGGGGGACAGGGAATTCCTACGAGCAGTACTTC. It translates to CSVDGGTGNSYEQYF.

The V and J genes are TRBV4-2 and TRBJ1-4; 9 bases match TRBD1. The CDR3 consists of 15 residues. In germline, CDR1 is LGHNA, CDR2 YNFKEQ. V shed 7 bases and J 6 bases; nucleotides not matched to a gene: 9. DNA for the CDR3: TGTGCCAGCAATTACCGGGACAGGGAAGATGAAAAACTGTTTTTT. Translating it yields CASNYRDREDEKLFF.

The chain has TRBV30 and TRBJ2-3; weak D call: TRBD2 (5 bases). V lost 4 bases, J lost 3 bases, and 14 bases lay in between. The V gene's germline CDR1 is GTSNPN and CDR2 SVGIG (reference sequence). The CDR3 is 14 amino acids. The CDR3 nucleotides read TGTGCCTGGACCGAGGGCCGGGAAACAGATACGCAGTATTTT. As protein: CAWTEGRETDTQYF.

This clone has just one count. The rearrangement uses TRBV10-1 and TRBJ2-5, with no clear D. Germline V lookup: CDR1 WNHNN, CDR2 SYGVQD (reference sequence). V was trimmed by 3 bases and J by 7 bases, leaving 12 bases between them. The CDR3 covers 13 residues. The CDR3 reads CASSDSPVGTQYF. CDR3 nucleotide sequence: TGCGCCAGCAGTGATAGCCCCGTAGGGACCCAGTACTTC.

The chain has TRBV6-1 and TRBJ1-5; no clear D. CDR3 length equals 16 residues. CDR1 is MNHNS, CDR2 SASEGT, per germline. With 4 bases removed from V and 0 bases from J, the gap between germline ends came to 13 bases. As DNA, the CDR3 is TGTGCCAGCAGTGCCTTGTCGGGATATAGCAATCAGCCCCAGCATTTT. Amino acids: CASSALSGYSNQPQHF.

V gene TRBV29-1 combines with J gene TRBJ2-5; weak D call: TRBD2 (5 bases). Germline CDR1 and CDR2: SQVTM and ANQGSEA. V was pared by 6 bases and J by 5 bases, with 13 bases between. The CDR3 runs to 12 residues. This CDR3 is CSVRTPGETQYF. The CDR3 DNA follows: TGCAGCGTGAGGACCCCGGGGGAGACCCAGTACTTC.

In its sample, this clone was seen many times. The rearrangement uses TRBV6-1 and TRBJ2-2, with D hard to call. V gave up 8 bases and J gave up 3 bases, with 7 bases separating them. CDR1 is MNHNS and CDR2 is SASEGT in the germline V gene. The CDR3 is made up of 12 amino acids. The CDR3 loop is CASARDTGELFF. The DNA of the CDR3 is TGTGCCAGCGCTCGGGACACCGGGGAGCTGTTTTTT.

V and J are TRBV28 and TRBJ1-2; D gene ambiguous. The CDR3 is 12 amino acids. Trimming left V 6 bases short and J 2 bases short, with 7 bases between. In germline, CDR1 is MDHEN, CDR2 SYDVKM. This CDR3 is CASSFGNYGYTF. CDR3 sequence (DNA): TGTGCCAGCAGCTTCGGGAACTATGGCTACACCTTC.

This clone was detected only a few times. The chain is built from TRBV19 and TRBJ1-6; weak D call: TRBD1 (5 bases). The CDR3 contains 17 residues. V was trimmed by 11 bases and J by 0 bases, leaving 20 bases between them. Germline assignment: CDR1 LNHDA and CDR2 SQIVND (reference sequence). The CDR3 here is CAGGWGPVASYNSPLHF. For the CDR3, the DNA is TGTGCCGGCGGGTGGGGCCCCGTTGCCTCCTATAATTCACCCCTCCACTTT.

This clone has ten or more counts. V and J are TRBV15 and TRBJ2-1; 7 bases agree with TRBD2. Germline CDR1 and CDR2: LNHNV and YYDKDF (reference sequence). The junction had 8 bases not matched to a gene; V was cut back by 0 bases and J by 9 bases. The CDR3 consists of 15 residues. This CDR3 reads CATSRDAGLVGEQFF. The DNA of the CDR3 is TGTGCCACCAGCAGAGATGCAGGACTAGTGGGTGAGCAGTTCTTC.

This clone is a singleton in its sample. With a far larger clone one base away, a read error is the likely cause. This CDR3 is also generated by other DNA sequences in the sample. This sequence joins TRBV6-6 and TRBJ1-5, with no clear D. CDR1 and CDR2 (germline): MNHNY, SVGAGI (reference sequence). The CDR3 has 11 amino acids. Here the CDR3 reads CASSSEQPQHF. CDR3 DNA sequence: TGCGCCAGCAGTTCGGAGCAGCCCCAGCATTTT.

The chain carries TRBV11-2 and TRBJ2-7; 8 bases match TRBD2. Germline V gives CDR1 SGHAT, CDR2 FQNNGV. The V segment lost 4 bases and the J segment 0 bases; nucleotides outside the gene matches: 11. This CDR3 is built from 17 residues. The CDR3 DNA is TGTGCCAGCAGCTCCTCCGCGGGAGGACTGTTCTCCTACGAGCAGTACTTC. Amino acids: CASSSSAGGLFSYEQYF.

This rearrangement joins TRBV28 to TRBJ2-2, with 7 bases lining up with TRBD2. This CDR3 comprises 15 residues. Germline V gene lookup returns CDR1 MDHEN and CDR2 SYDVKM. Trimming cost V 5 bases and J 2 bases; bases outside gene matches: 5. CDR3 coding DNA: TGTGCCAGCAGTCGGACTAGATCCAACACCGGGGAGCTGTTTTTT. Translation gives CASSRTRSNTGELFF.

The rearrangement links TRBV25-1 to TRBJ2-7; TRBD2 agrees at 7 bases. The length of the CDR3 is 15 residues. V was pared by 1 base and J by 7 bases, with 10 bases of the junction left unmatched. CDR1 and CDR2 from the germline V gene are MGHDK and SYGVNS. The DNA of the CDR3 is TGTGCCAGCAGTGAATTTGGGGGAGGGCCGTATGAGCAGTACTTC. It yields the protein CASSEFGGGPYEQYF.

This CDR3 reads CASSQTSGTYNEQFF. The CDR3 coding sequence is TGTGCCAGCAGCCAGACTAGCGGGACCTACAATGAGCAGTTCTTC. The chain is built from TRBV7-3 and TRBJ2-1, with TRBD2 identical over 11 bases. Germline CDR1 is SGHTA and CDR2 is FQGTGA. V lost 5 bases and J lost 2; bases outside the gene matches: 2. This CDR3 contains 15 residues.

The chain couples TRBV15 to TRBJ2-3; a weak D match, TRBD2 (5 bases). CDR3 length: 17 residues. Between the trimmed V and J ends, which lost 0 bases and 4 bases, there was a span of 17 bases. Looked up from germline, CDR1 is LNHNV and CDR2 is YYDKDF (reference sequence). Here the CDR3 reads CATSRDSAASTADTQYF. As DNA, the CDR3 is TGTGCCACCAGCAGAGATAGCGCAGCCTCCACCGCAGATACGCAGTATTTT.

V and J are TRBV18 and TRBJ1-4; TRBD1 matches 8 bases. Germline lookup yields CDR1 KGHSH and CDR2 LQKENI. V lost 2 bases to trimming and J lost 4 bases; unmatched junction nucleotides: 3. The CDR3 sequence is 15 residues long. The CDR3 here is CASSPRQGINEKLFF. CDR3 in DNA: TGTGCCAGCTCACCAAGACAGGGGATTAATGAAAAACTGTTTTTT.

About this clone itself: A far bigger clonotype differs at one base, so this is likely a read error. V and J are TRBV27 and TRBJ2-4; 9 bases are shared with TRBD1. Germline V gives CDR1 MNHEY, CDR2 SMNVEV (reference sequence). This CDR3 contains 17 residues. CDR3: CAGSPRDREVVKNIQYF. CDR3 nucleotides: TGTGCCGGCAGTCCCCGGGACAGGGAGGTCGTCAAAAACATTCAGTACTTC.

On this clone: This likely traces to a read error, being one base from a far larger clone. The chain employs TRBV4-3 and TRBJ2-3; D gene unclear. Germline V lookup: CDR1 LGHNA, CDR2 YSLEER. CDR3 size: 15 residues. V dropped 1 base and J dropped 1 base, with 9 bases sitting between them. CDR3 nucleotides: TGCGCCAGCAGCCAAGGGGCCATTCGCACAGATACGCAGTATTTT. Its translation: CASSQGAIRTDTQYF.

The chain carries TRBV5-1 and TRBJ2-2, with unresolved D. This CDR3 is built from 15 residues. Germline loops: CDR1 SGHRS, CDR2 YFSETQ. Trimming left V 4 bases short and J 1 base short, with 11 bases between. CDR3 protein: CASSETKRNTGELFF. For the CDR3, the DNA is TGCGCCAGCAGCGAAACCAAACGGAACACCGGGGAGCTGTTTTTT.

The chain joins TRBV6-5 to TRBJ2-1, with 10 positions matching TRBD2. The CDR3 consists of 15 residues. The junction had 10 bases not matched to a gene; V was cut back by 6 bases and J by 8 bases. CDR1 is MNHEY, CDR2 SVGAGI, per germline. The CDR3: CASRLAGGPWDEQFF. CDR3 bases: TGTGCCAGCAGATTAGCGGGAGGCCCTTGGGATGAGCAGTTCTTC.

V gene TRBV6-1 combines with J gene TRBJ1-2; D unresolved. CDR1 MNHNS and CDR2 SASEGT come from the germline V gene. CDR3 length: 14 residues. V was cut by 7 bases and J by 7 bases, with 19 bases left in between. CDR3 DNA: TGTGCCAGCACCCCCTTTAGTGGGGAGTTTGGCTACACCTTC. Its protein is CASTPFSGEFGYTF.

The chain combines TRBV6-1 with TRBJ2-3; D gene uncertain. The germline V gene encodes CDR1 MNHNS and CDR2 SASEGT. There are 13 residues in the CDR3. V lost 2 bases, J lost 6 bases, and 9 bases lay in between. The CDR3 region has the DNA TGTGCCAGCAGTGAACTGGTTGTGGATACGCAGTATTTT. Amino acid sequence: CASSELVVDTQYF.